This paragraph covers one T cell receptor (beta chain) sequence. This specimen belongs to a study of blood T cell repertoires in COVID-19. Study summary: Italy, Spain and the United States were the sources of the convalescent and acute COVID-19 samples.

Enrolment of Seattle patients took place during active infection, and they were followed longitudinally. Assay used: immunoSEQ multiplex PCR; TCRdb lists only in-frame clones, some missing. This table has 200,000 or so clones, around 80% appearing once. Sequenced material: peripheral blood. The clonotype originates from a woman older than 75 with COVID-19, enrolled during active disease.

The CDR3 nucleotides read TGTGCCAGCTCTTTCGGGGAGAAAGCTTTCTTT. Residues: CASSFGEKAFF. The gene calls are TRBV2 and TRBJ1-1; D unclear. Between the trimmed V and J ends, which lost 8 bases and 9 bases, there was a span of 13 bases. The CDR3 spans 11 residues. The germline gives CDR1 SNHLY, CDR2 FYNNEI.